Here is one T cell receptor beta chain with its context. The antigen it recognizes is unknown. Base qualities are not recorded, but no much larger clone differs from it by a single base. These data originate in a study of blood T cell repertoires in COVID-19 (dated by TCRdb to the early 2020s). About the full investigation: The collaborator samples originated in the United States, Italy and Spain and spanned the acute and convalescent phases of COVID-19. The prospective study material was composed of cDNA or gDNA derived from T cells, B-cell-depleted T cells, or PBMCs. Subjects who had been exposed to COVID-19, were actively infected with it, or had recovered from it provided the deeply sampled blood TCRbeta repertoires that made up the dataset. Nearly every sample came with metadata listing a de-identified subject ID, COVID-19 status, age in years and sex. Where HLA class I and class II types were available, the types were taken from metadata supplied by the sample provider, not from assay-based typing. The samples were drawn from the first 160 participants of the ongoing ImmuneRACE study and from more than 1,000 subjects provided by 6 global collaborators. The repertoires were released in a freely available public database meant as a resource for research on the immune response to SARS-CoV-2. The study at large found these results: How much clinical and demographic metadata was included differed by source and by participant, and the metadata was provided uncurated.

In the prospective study, participants were roughly 18 to 95 years old, resided in 24 geographic areas of the United States, and were enrolled through a virtual design. In the prospective study, cohorts were assigned on the basis of participant-reported clinical history obtained from a screening survey and a study questionnaire. For ImmuneRACE Cohort 3, a participant was defined as recovered based on two consecutive negative NP/OP PCR tests, clearance by a healthcare professional, or resolution of symptoms. In the prospective study, whole blood, serum and a nasopharyngeal or oropharyngeal swab were collected from each participant by mobile phlebotomists. Participants in the prospective study had the option to provide additional blood draws and questionnaires over a 2-month period. Prospective study blood samples were shipped either frozen or at room temperature before DNA extraction. TCRbeta CDR3 regions were amplified from genomic DNA using the immunoSEQ Assay, a bias-controlled multiplex PCR. As for how the authors treated the data: The number of nucleated cells in each sample was estimated from the amplification of reference gene primers within the assay. To quantify the absolute abundance of each unique TCRbeta CDR3 rearrangement, sequence reads were collapsed and filtered. Productive Simpson clonality was computed per sample as the square root of Simpson's diversity index over productive rearrangements. The table comes from immuneACCESS by way of TCRdb, which keeps in-frame sequences with V and J called. Part of the clones is missing from these tables; in studies checked, under half for an unresolved V gene and the rest for unknown reasons. That table gives V, J and clone size, and the DNA gave D and trimming. In all, the sample holds over 150,000 clones, and 75% to 90% of those were seen once. 5% to 7.5% of the sample belongs to the ten largest clones.

V is cut by 3 bases and J by 0 bases, and the space between the germline ends is 11 bases. The CDR1 and CDR2 encoded by the germline V gene are LGHNA and YNFKEQ. From its cysteine to its phenylalanine, the CDR3 spans 16 amino acids. Kept here is only the CDR3 DNA, which spans 48 bases and is read in frame from base 1. Sequencing input: PBMCs or T cells enriched from blood (not recorded which). The chain joins TRBV4-2 to TRBJ2-2; TRBD2 could be the D gene, as 6 bases match. The TCR originated in a man aged 40-50 years who had recovered from COVID-19. The CDR3 protein is CASSQDTSTNTGELFF. In nucleotides, the sequence is TGTGCCAGCAGCCAGGACACTAGCACGAACACCGGGGAGCTGTTTTTT.